These 2 T cell receptor beta chains came from one sample sequenced in a study of Ad26.COV2.S vaccination and SARS-CoV-2 variants. Sequencing was performed with immunoSEQ multiplex PCR; in TCRdb, only in-frame clones are kept and a portion is missing. The sample carries hundreds of thousands of clones, about 89% recorded once. The treatment is: roughly 19 received Ad26.COV2.S at low or high dose, single or two shots; 5 received placebo; per-sample allocation not given. Sampling was performed 63 days after the first vaccine or placebo injection. This material consisted of peripheral blood, taken in a trial of Ad26.COV2.S vaccine versus placebo. These receptors were collected from a person between 18 and 59 years old who received the Ad26.COV2.S COVID-19 vaccine or a placebo.

The gene calls are TRBV11-2 and TRBJ1-2; maybe TRBD1 (6 bases). Between the trimmed V and J ends, which lost 0 bases and 4 bases, there was a span of 12 bases. The V gene's germline CDR1 is SGHAT and CDR2 FQNNGV. The CDR3 is made up of 15 amino acids. The CDR3 reads CASSLETGPVYGYTF. CDR3 nucleotides: TGTGCCAGCAGCTTAGAAACAGGGCCAGTCTATGGCTACACCTTC.

The rearrangement links TRBV9 to TRBJ2-5, with D unclear. The CDR3 length is 11 residues. Trimming removed 4 bases from V and 5 bases from J, with 6 bases in between. From germline, CDR1 is SGDLS and CDR2 YYNGEE. The CDR3, as DNA: TGTGCCAGCAGCCTCGGCGAGACCCAGTACTTC. Residues: CASSLGETQYF. The full variable domain, with the rest looked up from reference TRBV9 and TRBJ2-5, is DSGVTQTPKHLITATGQRVTLRCSPRSGDLSVYWYQQSLDQGLQFLIQYYNGEERAKGNILERFSAQQFPDLHSELNLSSLELGDSALYFCASSLGETQYFGPGTRLLVL.